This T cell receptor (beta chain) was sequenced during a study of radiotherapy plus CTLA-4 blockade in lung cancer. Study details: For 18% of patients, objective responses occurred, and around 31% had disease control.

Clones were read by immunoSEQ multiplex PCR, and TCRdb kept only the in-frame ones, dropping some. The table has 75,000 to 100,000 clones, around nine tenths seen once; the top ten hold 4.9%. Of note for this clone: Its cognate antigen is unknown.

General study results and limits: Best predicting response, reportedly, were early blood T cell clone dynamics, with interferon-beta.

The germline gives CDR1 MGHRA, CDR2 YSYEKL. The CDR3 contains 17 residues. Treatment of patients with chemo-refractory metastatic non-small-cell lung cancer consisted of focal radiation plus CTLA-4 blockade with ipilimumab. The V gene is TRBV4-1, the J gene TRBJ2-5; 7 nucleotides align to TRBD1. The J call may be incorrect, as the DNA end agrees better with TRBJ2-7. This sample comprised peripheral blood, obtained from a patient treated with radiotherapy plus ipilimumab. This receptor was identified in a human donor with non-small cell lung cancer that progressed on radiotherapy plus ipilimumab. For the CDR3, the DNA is TGCGCCAGCAGCCAAGATCCAAAGACTGGACAGGTCTACGAGCAGTACTTC. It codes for CASSQDPKTGQVYEQYF.